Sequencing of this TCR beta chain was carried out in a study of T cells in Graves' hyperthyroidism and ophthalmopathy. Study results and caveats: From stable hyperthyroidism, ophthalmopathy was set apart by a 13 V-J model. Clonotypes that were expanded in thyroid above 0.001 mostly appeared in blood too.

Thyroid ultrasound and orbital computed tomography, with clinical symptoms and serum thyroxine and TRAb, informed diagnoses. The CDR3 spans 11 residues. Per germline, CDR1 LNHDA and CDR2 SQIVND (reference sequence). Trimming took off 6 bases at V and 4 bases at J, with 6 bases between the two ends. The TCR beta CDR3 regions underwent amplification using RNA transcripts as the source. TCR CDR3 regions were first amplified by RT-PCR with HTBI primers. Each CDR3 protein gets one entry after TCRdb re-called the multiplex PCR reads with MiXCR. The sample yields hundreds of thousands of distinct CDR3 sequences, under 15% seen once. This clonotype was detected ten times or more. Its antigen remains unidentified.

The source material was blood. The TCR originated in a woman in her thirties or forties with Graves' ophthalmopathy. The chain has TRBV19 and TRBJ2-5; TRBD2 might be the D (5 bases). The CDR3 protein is CASRRAETQYF. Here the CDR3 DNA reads TGTGCCAGTAGGAGGGCAGAGACCCAGTACTTC.